The next 24 T cell receptor beta chains were all read from a single sample in a study of blood T cell repertoires in COVID-19. TCRdb's copy holds only in-frame clones and misses some; the assay was immunoSEQ multiplex PCR. The table has some 190,000 clones, 85% seen once. The sequencing sample was made of peripheral blood. These receptors were collected from a woman older than 75 with acute or convalescent COVID-19.

CDR3 sequence (DNA): TGTGCCAGCAGCTTAGTGCCCGGGAACACTGAAGCTTTCTTT. This gives the protein CASSLVPGNTEAFF. The chain joins TRBV7-6 to TRBJ1-1; D is unclear. V gave up 1 base and J gave up 1 base, with 7 bases separating them. The CDR3 length is 14 residues. CDR1 is SGHVS and CDR2 is FNYEAQ in the germline V gene.

Concerning this clone: At one end, the junction sequence differs from germline, possibly due to a read error. The chain uses TRBV7-7 and TRBJ2-2; TRBD2 is a possible D gene (6 bases). Germline lookup yields CDR1 SSHAT and CDR2 FNYEAQ (reference sequence). There are 16 residues in the CDR3. The chain's CDR3 is CASSENPGAGPGELFF. The CDR3 region has the DNA TGTGCTAGCAGCGAAAATCCGGGAGCCGGGCCCGGGGAGCTGTTTTTT.

This clone showed up just once. The V and J genes are TRBV3-1 (or the pseudogene TRBV3-2) and TRBJ1-2, with unresolved D. CDR3 length equals 12 residues. The germline V gene encodes CDR1 LGHDT and CDR2 YNNKEL (reference sequence). With 1 base removed from V and 8 bases from J, the gap between germline ends came to 8 bases. The CDR3 protein is CASSQGAGGYTF. CDR3 nucleotide sequence: TGTGCCAGCAGCCAAGGGGCCGGAGGCTACACCTTC.

The rearrangement joins TRBV6-6 to TRBJ1-2, with no clear D. CDR1 and CDR2 from the germline V gene are MNHNY and SVGAGI (reference sequence). V dropped 8 bases and J dropped 3 bases, with 7 bases sitting between them. CDR3 length: 11 residues. In DNA, the CDR3 is TGTGCCAGCGAGAGTCACTATGGCTACACCTTC. This translates into CASESHYGYTF.

This rearrangement joins TRBV7-2 to TRBJ2-1; TRBD2 matches 11 bases. Per the germline V gene, CDR1 is SGHTA and CDR2 is FQGNSA. With 3 bases clipped from V and 2 bases from J, the junction kept 9 bases outside the gene matches. The CDR3 is made up of 18 amino acids. The CDR3 DNA reads as TGTGCCAGCAGCTTGGGGCTAGCGGGAGGCCGAACCTACAATGAGCAGTTCTTC. Translated: CASSLGLAGGRTYNEQFF.

The gene calls are TRBV10-3 and TRBJ2-7, with TRBD1 identical over 11 bases. Unmatched junction bases numbered 5, after V lost 3 bases and J lost 4 bases. The CDR3 contains 15 residues. Germline V CDR1 and CDR2: ENHRY, SYGVKD. This CDR3 is CAISDLGQGEYEQYF. The CDR3 DNA reads as TGTGCCATCAGTGATTTGGGACAGGGGGAATACGAGCAGTACTTC.

This clone has a handful of counts. This rearrangement joins TRBV28 to TRBJ1-3, with D perhaps TRBD1 (6 bases). V dropped 7 bases and J dropped 2 bases, with 15 bases sitting between them. The CDR3 loop spans 15 amino acids. The germline V gene has CDR1 MDHEN and CDR2 SYDVKM. Here the CDR3 DNA reads TGTGCCAGCACATTCCGGACAGCAGCTGGAAACACCATATATTTT. Protein product: CASTFRTAAGNTIYF. Full variable domain (rest looked up from reference TRBV28 and TRBJ1-3): DVKVTQSSRYLVKRTGEKVFLECVQDMDHENMFWYRQDPGLGLRLIYFSYDVKMKEKGDIPEGYSVSREKKERFSLILESASTNQTSMYLCASTFRTAAGNTIYFGEGSWLTVV.

A few counts support this clone. J is TRBJ1-1 and V is TRBV7-2, with a possible D match to TRBD1 (6 bases). V lost 6 bases and J 3 bases, leaving 8 bases between the germline ends. Germline V gene lookup returns CDR1 SGHTA and CDR2 FQGNSA. There are 12 residues in the CDR3. The CDR3 sequence: CASSYRDTEAFF. The CDR3 coding sequence is TGTGCCAGCAGTTACAGGGACACTGAAGCTTTCTTT.

This chain uses TRBV6-6 with TRBJ1-1; D call uncertain. The CDR3 loop spans 14 amino acids. Trimming cost V 2 bases and J 0 bases, with 7 bases left between them. Germline CDR1 is MNHNY and CDR2 is SVGAGI (reference sequence). The CDR3 loop reads CASSYEGLNTEAFF. The CDR3 DNA is TGTGCCAGCAGTTACGAGGGTTTGAACACTGAAGCTTTCTTT.

CDR3 sequence (DNA): TGTGCCAGCAGCCGCGACAGGGGGCGGATGAACACTGAAGCTTTCTTT. Its protein is CASSRDRGRMNTEAFF. This chain joins TRBV7-2 and TRBJ1-1, with 10 bases identical to TRBD1. The ends lost 5 bases at V and 0 bases at J; junction bases unmatched: 6. The CDR3 sequence is 16 residues long. Germline V CDR1 and CDR2: SGHTA, FQGNSA.

The J gene is TRBJ1-1, the V gene TRBV7-9; D is unresolved. This CDR3 has 16 amino acids. From germline, CDR1 is SEHNR and CDR2 FQNEAQ (reference sequence). V was shortened by 8 bases and J by 4 bases, with 23 bases between the two germline ends. CDR3 nucleotides: TGTGCCAGCTCGTCGAGGTACGGGGTAAGACTCACTGAAGCTTTCTTT. Its protein product is CASSSRYGVRLTEAFF.

The gene calls are TRBV28 and TRBJ1-4, with TRBD1 matching 9 bases. Germline values: CDR1 MDHEN, CDR2 SYDVKM. The CDR3 consists of 18 residues. J gave up 1 base and V 2 bases, and 8 bases lay outside the gene matches. DNA of the CDR3: TGTGCCAGCAGTTTAGGGGGAACAGGGGGCATAACTAATGAAAAACTGTTTTTT. Its translation is CASSLGGTGGITNEKLFF.

The chain couples TRBV7-2 to TRBJ2-2; D perhaps matches TRBD1 (5 bases). This CDR3 has 16 amino acids. V lost 3 bases and J 1 base, leaving 12 bases between the germline ends. In germline, CDR1 is SGHTA, CDR2 FQGNSA. The CDR3 bases are TGTGCCAGCAGCTTCCAAGGGGCTTGGAACACCGGGGAGCTGTTTTTT. Encoded protein: CASSFQGAWNTGELFF.

V gene TRBV5-8 combines with J gene TRBJ2-7; no clear D gene. The germline V gene has CDR1 SGHTS and CDR2 YDEGEE. The CDR3 length is 14 residues. V lost 1 base and J lost 0, with 8 bases in between. The CDR3, as DNA: TGTGCCAGCAGCTTGTATGGCAGCTCCTACGAGCAGTACTTC. It codes for CASSLYGSSYEQYF.

The CDR3: CASSLEGRAYNEQFF. The CDR3 DNA reads TGTGCCAGCAGCCTTGAGGGAAGGGCCTACAATGAGCAGTTCTTC. V usage is TRBV3-1 (or the pseudogene TRBV3-2) and J usage is TRBJ2-1; TRBD2 is a possible D gene (5 bases). CDR3 length: 15 residues. Germline V gene sequence: CDR1 LGHDT, CDR2 YNNKEL (reference sequence). Trimming cost V 4 bases and J 2 bases, with 12 bases left between them.

The chain is built from TRBV3-1 (or the pseudogene TRBV3-2) and TRBJ1-2, with no clear D. Trimming left V 1 base short and J 7 bases short, with 16 bases between. The CDR3 is made up of 15 amino acids. Germline V gene data show CDR1 as LGHDT and CDR2 as YNNKEL (reference sequence). The CDR3 protein is CASSQGVPEASGYTF. As DNA, the CDR3 is TGTGCCAGCAGCCAAGGAGTGCCTGAGGCTTCTGGCTACACCTTC.

CDR3 nucleotide sequence: TGTGCCAGCAGGGAGGCGGTAAACTATGGCTACACCTTC. Translation gives CASREAVNYGYTF. The chain joins TRBV5-4 to TRBJ1-2; no definite D call. The germline V gene has CDR1 SGHNT and CDR2 YYREEE (reference sequence). The CDR3 extends over 13 amino acids. Trimming pared 5 bases from V and 2 bases from J, leaving 10 bases between.

The chain recombines TRBV11-2 with TRBJ2-3; 9 bases are shared with TRBD2. The CDR3 length is 18 residues. V gave up 1 base and J gave up 0 bases; unmatched junction bases: 8. CDR1 and CDR2 from the germline V gene are SGHAT and FQNNGV. The CDR3 reads CASSLGLAGTSSTDTQYF. For the CDR3, the DNA is TGTGCCAGCAGCTTAGGGCTAGCGGGAACCTCTAGCACAGATACGCAGTATTTT.

This chain links TRBV20-1 with TRBJ2-7; 9 positions match TRBD2. This CDR3 has 14 residues. With V trimmed by 3 bases and J by 1 base, 4 bases remained unmatched. Germline V CDR1 and CDR2: DFQATT, SNEGSKA (reference sequence). CDR3 in amino acids: CSASSGRSSYEQYF. For the CDR3, the DNA is TGCAGTGCTAGTAGCGGGAGATCATCCTACGAGCAGTACTTC.

This clone was recorded only once. This chain connects TRBV23-1 to TRBJ1-1, with D uncertain. TRBV23-1 falls under the ORF class, with uncertain function. V gave up 1 base and J gave up 0 bases, with 12 bases separating them. The length of the CDR3 is 16 residues. CDR3 coding DNA: TGCGCCAGCAGTCAATTAAAGGCGACAATGAACACTGAAGCTTTCTTT. This translates into CASSQLKATMNTEAFF.

The CDR3 sequence: CASSTQGGTEAFF. As DNA, the CDR3 is TGTGCCAGCAGCACCCAGGGTGGGACTGAAGCTTTCTTT. V is TRBV7-9 and J is TRBJ1-1; weak D call: TRBD1 (5 bases). From germline, CDR1 is SEHNR and CDR2 FQNEAQ (reference sequence). V was pared by 5 bases and J by 5 bases, with 12 bases between. This CDR3 contains 13 residues. The variable domain in full, with the rest retrieved from reference TRBV7-9 and TRBJ1-1, is DTGVSQNPRHKITKRGQNVTFRCDPISEHNRLYWYRQTLGQGPEFLTYFQNEAQLEKSRLLSDRFSAERPKGSFSTLEIQRTEQGDSAMYLCASSTQGGTEAFFGQGTRLTVV.

The genes are TRBV28 and TRBJ1-5; D remains ambiguous. The CDR3 has 12 amino acids. Trimming took off 4 bases at V and 7 bases at J, with 8 bases between the two ends. Looked up from germline, CDR1 is MDHEN and CDR2 is SYDVKM. Here the CDR3 reads CASSSSPQPQHF. The DNA of the CDR3 is TGTGCCAGCAGTTCCTCCCCCCAGCCCCAGCATTTT.

The chain employs TRBV7-2 and TRBJ2-2, with D possibly being TRBD2 (5 bases). The CDR3 spans 16 residues. V was pared by 5 bases and J by 6 bases, with 19 bases between. Germline values: CDR1 SGHTA, CDR2 FQGNSA. The CDR3 spells CASSLNMRAVAGELFF. The CDR3 DNA reads as TGTGCCAGCAGCCTAAATATGAGGGCGGTCGCCGGGGAGCTGTTTTTT. The full variable domain, its missing parts supplied by reference TRBV7-2 and TRBJ2-2, is GAGVSQSPSNKVTEKGKDVELRCDPISGHTALYWYRQSLGQGLEFLIYFQGNSAPDKSGLPSDRFSAERTGGSVSTLTIQRTQQEDSAVYLCASSLNMRAVAGELFFGEGSRLTVL.

DNA for the CDR3: TGTGCCAGCAGCCAGGACAGGGGCTCCGGTCAGCCCCAGCATTTT. Protein: CASSQDRGSGQPQHF. The V and J genes are TRBV7-2 and TRBJ1-5, with 9 bases identical to TRBD1. The V gene end was trimmed by 5 bases and the J gene end by 6 bases; junction bases not matched to a gene: 8. Germline CDR1 SGHTA, CDR2 FQGNSA. The CDR3 runs 15 residues.